These 7 T cell receptor beta chains came from one sample sequenced in a study of blood T cells in healthy people across ages. Through a sample-barcoded 5' primer and a J-beta primer mix, a second PCR was run for roughly 6 to 11 cycles. MiXCR, run by TCRdb on the 5' RACE reads, gives a single entry per CDR3 protein. The sample carries about 730,000 distinct CDR3 sequences, roughly 47% recorded once. The sequenced sample consisted of blood. Receptor source: a woman aged 55-70 years in good health.

This chain uses TRBV20-1 with TRBJ2-1; 9 bases are a match to TRBD2. CDR1 and CDR2 (germline): DFQATT, SNEGSKA (reference sequence). CDR3 size: 15 residues. CDR3 sequence (DNA): TGCGGCCCACTGCGGGCCAGCGGGAGGTCGGGTGAGCAGTTCTTC. It codes for CGPLRASGRSGEQFF.

This sequence joins TRBV3-1 and TRBJ1-2, with a tentative D call TRBD1 (5 bases). This CDR3 is built from 18 residues. Germline V CDR1 and CDR2: LGHDT, YNNKEL (reference sequence). Trimming took off 1 base at V and 4 bases at J, with 22 bases between the two ends. The CDR3 coding sequence is TGTGCCAGCAGCCAAGGGTGGAGGGGCGAGTCGGGTGGCTATGGCTACACCTTC. This encodes CASSQGWRGESGGYGYTF.

Note on this clonotype: This may be a read error: a much more frequent sequence differs by one nucleotide. This rearrangement joins TRBV7-2 to TRBJ2-1; D gene ambiguous. Germline V gene sequence: CDR1 SGHTA, CDR2 FQGNSA. This CDR3 has 17 residues. V gave up 5 bases and J gave up 7 bases, with 24 bases separating them. CDR3 bases: TGTGCCAGCAGCCCCGCGTTTATGGCGAGAGTCATGAATGAGCAGTTCTTC. Translating it yields CASSPAFMARVMNEQFF.

Only a few counts were recorded for this clonotype. One base away lies a much larger clone, so this may be a sequencing read error. The rearrangement uses TRBV7-2 and TRBJ2-1, with no clear D. TRBJ2-7 matches the DNA end more closely, so the J call is doubtful. Germline CDR1 and CDR2: SGHTA and FQGNSA. The CDR3 extends over 15 amino acids. This CDR3 is CASSLTVSSYNEQYF. In nucleotides, the CDR3 is TGTGCCAGCAGCTTGACTGTAAGCTCCTACAATGAGCAGTACTTC.

This clonotype was counted a few times. V gene TRBV6-5 combines with J gene TRBJ2-2, with no clear D. CDR1 and CDR2 from the germline V gene are MNHEY and SVGAGI. Trimming shortened V by 2 bases and J by 11 bases, and 9 bases separated the two germline ends. The CDR3 loop spans 12 amino acids. The CDR3 sequence: CASSYGPTELFF. DNA for the CDR3: TGTGCCAGCAGTTACGGGCCGACTGAGCTGTTTTTT.

This chain connects TRBV5-1 to TRBJ1-6, with D perhaps TRBD1 (5 bases). The ends were cut back, 2 bases at V and 8 bases at J, with 17 bases in the middle. CDR3 length equals 16 residues. Looked up from germline, CDR1 is SGHRS and CDR2 is YFSETQ. The CDR3 loop reads CASSFGGDQRDSPLHF. The CDR3 DNA sequence: TGCGCCAGCAGCTTTGGGGGGGATCAGAGGGATTCACCCCTCCACTTT.

The chain is built from TRBV28 and TRBJ2-1, with TRBD2 identical over 11 bases. Germline V lookup: CDR1 MDHEN, CDR2 SYDVKM. The CDR3 is made up of 16 amino acids. V lost 5 bases, J lost 4 bases, and 7 bases stayed unmatched. This CDR3 reads CASSPPTSGVYNEQFF. CDR3 sequence (DNA): TGTGCCAGCAGTCCCCCGACTAGCGGGGTATACAATGAGCAGTTCTTC.